This record covers a single TCR beta chain. The target antigen is unknown. This sample was taken from a study of T cells in Graves' hyperthyroidism and ophthalmopathy. Overall study findings and caveats: Blood also showed most of the thyroid clonotypes that were expanded above 0.001.

There are 13 residues in the CDR3. Germline CDR1 and CDR2: SQVTM and ANQGSEA. Trimming cost V 4 bases and J 6 bases, with 12 bases left between them. RNA transcripts yielded amplified TCR beta CDR3 regions. With the HTBI primer set, the TCR CDR3 went through a first round of RT-PCR. TCRdb passed the multiplex PCR reads through MiXCR, listing each CDR3 protein once. The sample lists more than 500,000 distinct CDR3 sequences, roughly 50% occurring once. Sample: peripheral blood or thyroid tissue (not recorded which). The V gene is TRBV29-1, the J gene TRBJ1-4, with a weak D call TRBD1 (5 bases). The sequence was collected from an adult woman with Graves' disease, either hyperthyroidism or ophthalmopathy (not recorded which). CDR3 residues: CSVVPGVDEKLFF. The CDR3 bases are TGCAGCGTTGTACCGGGGGTGGATGAAAAACTGTTTTTT. Full variable domain (outside the CDR3, taken from reference TRBV29-1 and TRBJ1-4): SAVISQKPSRDICQRGTSLTIQCQVDSQVTMMFWYRQQPGQSLTLIATANQGSEATYESGFVIDKFPISRPNLTFSTLTVSNMSPEDSSIYLCSVVPGVDEKLFFGSGTQLSVL.